This T cell receptor beta chain was sequenced in a study of cytomegalovirus exposure and HLA in healthy donors. This clone was detected only a few times. The antigen is undetermined. Study-wide results and caveats: The HLA-A and HLA-B alleles of most subjects were reportedly predicted accurately from TCR beta sequences. It was reported in a later analysis that an Asian-associated ancestry cluster showed fewer N-insertions than the approximately 690-donor mean. A later analysis linked a missense variant in DCLRE1C to the trimming of TCR beta V and J genes.

V lost 6 bases to trimming and J lost 0 bases; unmatched junction nucleotides: 8. Germline assignment: CDR1 SGDLS and CDR2 YYNGEE. The CDR3 contains 17 residues. Amplification used 60 Vbeta primers and 13 Jbeta primers. Only in-frame clones appear in the TCRdb table, and some are missing; sequencing was by immunoSEQ multiplex PCR. The table shows about 190,000 clones, with around four fifths occurring only once. What was sequenced was PBMCs. The chain joins TRBV9 to TRBJ2-6; 8 positions agree with TRBD1. The receptor comes from a middle-aged man in good health and CMV-seropositive. The CDR3 DNA follows: TGTGCCAGCACGCCGGACAGGGTCCTCTCTGGGGCCAACGTCCTGACTTTC. Protein product: CASTPDRVLSGANVLTF.